This TCR beta chain came from a study of T-cell reconstitution after alpha-beta-depleted transplantation in children. Preparation of the TCRbeta library used unique molecular identifiers. From the PCR reads, TCRdb called clonotypes with MiXCR, one entry per CDR3 protein. The sample yields 490,000 or so distinct CDR3 sequences, about an eighth seen once. V was clipped by 2 bases and J by 3 bases, with 5 bases between them. Germline V gene sequence: CDR1 MNHEY, CDR2 SVGEGT. CDR3 length: 12 amino acids. The chain is built from TRBV6-2 or TRBV6-3 and TRBJ2-7; D is undetermined. Sequences were derived from PBMCs from the stem cell graft donor, sampled from the stem cell graft. The source of this sequence is a human donor who donated a stem cell graft to a child with combined immunodeficiency. CDR3 loop: CASSYSLYEQYF. As DNA, the CDR3 is TGTGCCAGCAGTTACAGTCTCTACGAGCAGTACTTC.